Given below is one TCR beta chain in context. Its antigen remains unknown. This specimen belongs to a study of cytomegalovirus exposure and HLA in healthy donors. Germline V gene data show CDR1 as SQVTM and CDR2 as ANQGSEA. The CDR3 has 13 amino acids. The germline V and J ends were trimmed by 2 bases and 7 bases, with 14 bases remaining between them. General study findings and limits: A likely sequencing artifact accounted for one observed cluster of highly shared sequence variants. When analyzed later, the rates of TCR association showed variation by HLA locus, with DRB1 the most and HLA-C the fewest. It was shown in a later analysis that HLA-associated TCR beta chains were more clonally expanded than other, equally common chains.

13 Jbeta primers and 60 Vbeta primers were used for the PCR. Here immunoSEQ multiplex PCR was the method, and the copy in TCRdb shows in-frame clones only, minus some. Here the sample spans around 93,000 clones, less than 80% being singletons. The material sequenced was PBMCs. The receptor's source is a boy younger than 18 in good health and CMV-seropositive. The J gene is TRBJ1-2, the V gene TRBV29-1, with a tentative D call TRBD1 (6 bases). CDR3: CSVEHRDLSGYTF. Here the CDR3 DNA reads TGCAGCGTTGAACACAGGGATCTTAGTGGCTACACCTTC.